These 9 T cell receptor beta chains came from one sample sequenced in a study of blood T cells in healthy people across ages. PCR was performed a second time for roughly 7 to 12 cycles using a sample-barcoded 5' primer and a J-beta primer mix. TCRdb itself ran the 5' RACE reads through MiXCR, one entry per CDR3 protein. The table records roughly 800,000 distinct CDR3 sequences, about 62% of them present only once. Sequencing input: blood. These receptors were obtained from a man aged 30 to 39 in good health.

The CDR3 nucleotides are TGTGCCAGCAGCCCACAGGGAGGGGGTAGCACCGGGGAGCTGTTTTTT. Translating it yields CASSPQGGGSTGELFF. The chain couples TRBV5-4 to TRBJ2-2, with D maybe TRBD2 (7 bases). The germline CDR1 and CDR2 sequences are SGHNT and YYREEE (reference sequence). The CDR3 contains 16 residues. V was pared by 4 bases and J by 4 bases, with 17 bases between.

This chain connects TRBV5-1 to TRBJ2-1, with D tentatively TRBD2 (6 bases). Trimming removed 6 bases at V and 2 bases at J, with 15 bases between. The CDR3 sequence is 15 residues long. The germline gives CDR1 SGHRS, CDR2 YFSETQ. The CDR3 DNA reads TGCGCCAGCACTATGGGCGGGATGGCCTACAATGAGCAGTTCTTC. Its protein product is CASTMGGMAYNEQFF.

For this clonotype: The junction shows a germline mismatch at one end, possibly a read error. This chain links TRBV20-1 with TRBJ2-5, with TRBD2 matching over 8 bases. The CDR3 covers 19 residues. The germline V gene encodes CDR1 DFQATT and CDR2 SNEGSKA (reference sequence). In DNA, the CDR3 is TGCAGTGCTAGAGTAGGGACGGGGTTACGGGGGGGCCTCCAAGAGATCCAGTACTTC. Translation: CSARVGTGLRGGLQEIQYF.

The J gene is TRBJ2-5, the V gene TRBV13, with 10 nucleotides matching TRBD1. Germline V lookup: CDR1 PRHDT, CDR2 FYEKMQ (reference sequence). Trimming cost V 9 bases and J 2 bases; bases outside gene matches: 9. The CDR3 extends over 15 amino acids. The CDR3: CASSRDRGWQETQYF. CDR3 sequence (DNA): TGTGCCAGTAGTCGGGACAGGGGATGGCAAGAGACCCAGTACTTC.

The CDR3 reads CASTSGSREQYF. In nucleotides, the CDR3 is TGTGCCAGCACCAGCGGGAGCCGCGAGCAGTACTTC. The V call is TRBV28, the J call TRBJ2-5; TRBD2 aligns across 8 bases. The J call is doubtful: the DNA matches TRBJ2-7 better. Germline lookup yields CDR1 MDHEN and CDR2 SYDVKM. The CDR3 runs to 12 residues.

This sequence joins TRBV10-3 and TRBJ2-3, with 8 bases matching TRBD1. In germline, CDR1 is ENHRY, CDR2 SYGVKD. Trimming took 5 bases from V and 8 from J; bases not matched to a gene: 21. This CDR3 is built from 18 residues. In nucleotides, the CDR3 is TGTGCCATCAGTTCCAAAGAACCGACAGGGGCGTTGGCGGGTACGCAGTATTTT. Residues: CAISSKEPTGALAGTQYF.

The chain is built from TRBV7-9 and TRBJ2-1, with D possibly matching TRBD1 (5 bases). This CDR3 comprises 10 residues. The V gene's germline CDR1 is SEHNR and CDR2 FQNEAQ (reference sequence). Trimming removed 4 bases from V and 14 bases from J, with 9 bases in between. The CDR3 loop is CASSYLGEFF. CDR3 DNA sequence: TGTGCCAGCAGCTACTTAGGGGAGTTCTTC.

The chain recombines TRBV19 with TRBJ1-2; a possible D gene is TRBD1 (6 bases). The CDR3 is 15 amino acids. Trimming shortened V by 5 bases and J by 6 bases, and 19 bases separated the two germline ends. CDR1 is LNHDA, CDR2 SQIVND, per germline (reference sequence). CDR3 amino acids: CASSSGQSLIHGYTF. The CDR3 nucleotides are TGTGCCAGTAGTTCTGGACAGTCACTCATCCATGGCTACACCTTC.

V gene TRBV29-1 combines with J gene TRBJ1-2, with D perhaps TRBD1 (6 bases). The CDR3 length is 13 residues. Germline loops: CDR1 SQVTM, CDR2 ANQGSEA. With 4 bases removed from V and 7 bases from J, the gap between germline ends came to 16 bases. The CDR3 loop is CSVGFGTSGGYTF. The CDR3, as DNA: TGCAGCGTTGGCTTTGGGACATCGGGTGGCTACACCTTC.